One and the same sample provided the 27 T cell receptor beta chains below, sequenced in a study of identical twins. TCRdb reprocessed the 5' RACE reads with MiXCR, giving one entry per CDR3 protein. The table has around 530,000 distinct CDR3 sequences, roughly 15% seen once. These sequences were also reported in another study, on yellow fever vaccine responses in identical twins.

The specimen was CD4+ T cells sorted from blood. The source is a woman aged 18-29 years in good health.

The chain has TRBV10-3 and TRBJ2-5; the match to TRBD1 covers 8 bases. CDR3 size: 14 residues. Germline assignment: CDR1 ENHRY and CDR2 SYGVKD. V lost 10 bases, J lost 1 base, and 8 bases stayed unmatched. The CDR3 reads CATRTGIAQETQYF. Here the CDR3 DNA reads TGTGCCACGCGGACAGGGATTGCCCAAGAGACCCAGTACTTC.

This clonotype was seen many times. This rearrangement joins TRBV12-3 or TRBV12-4 to TRBJ1-1; D not certain. There are 14 residues in the CDR3. V shed 4 bases and J shed 0 bases, with 9 bases lying between them. The CDR3 reads CASSSDGLNTEAFF. As DNA, the CDR3 is TGTGCCAGCAGTTCGGACGGCTTGAACACTGAAGCTTTCTTT.

This clonotype was seen more than once but under ten times. This chain connects TRBV6-1 to TRBJ1-2; D not resolved. The V end was cut by 0 bases, the J end by 4 bases, with 9 bases between. The germline CDR1 and CDR2 sequences are MNHNS and SASEGT. The CDR3 sequence is 14 residues long. DNA for the CDR3: TGTGCCAGCAGTGAAGCTTCCGGGAGCTATGGCTACACCTTC. Protein product: CASSEASGSYGYTF.

This clonotype has at least ten counts. The chain has TRBV4-1 and TRBJ1-4; 8 bases align to TRBD1. This CDR3 comprises 18 residues. Germline V lookup: CDR1 MGHRA, CDR2 YSYEKL. J lost 0 bases, V lost 5 bases, and 11 bases had no gene match. As DNA, the CDR3 is TGCGCCAGCAGCGCATCCGGGACAGGACCTGCAACTAATGAAAAACTGTTTTTT. It translates to CASSASGTGPATNEKLFF.

This clonotype was detected only a few times. The chain couples TRBV5-1 to TRBJ2-1; D may be TRBD1 or TRBD2 (7 bases each). V lost 3 bases to trimming and J lost 0 bases, with 13 bases between them. CDR1 and CDR2 (germline): SGHRS, YFSETQ. The CDR3 covers 16 residues. The CDR3 region is CASSYQGDYSYNEQFF. The CDR3 DNA reads as TGCGCCAGCAGCTACCAGGGGGACTACTCCTACAATGAGCAGTTCTTC.

In this sample, this clonotype turned up a few times. The chain employs TRBV20-1 and TRBJ2-3; 9 nucleotides line up with TRBD1. From germline, CDR1 is DFQATT and CDR2 SNEGSKA (reference sequence). With 5 bases clipped from V and 1 base from J, the junction kept 7 bases outside the gene matches. The CDR3 has 15 amino acids. This chain's CDR3 is CSAQGQGTGTDTQYF. The CDR3 nucleotides read TGCAGTGCTCAGGGACAGGGAACGGGCACAGATACGCAGTATTTT.

A few counts support this clonotype. This sequence joins TRBV3-1 and TRBJ2-2, with 13 bases lining up with TRBD2. Germline assignment: CDR1 LGHDT and CDR2 YNNKEL (reference sequence). The CDR3 runs 19 residues. V lost 0 bases to trimming and J lost 3 bases; unmatched junction nucleotides: 7. CDR3 protein: CASSQDRTSGRADTGELFF. As DNA, the CDR3 is TGTGCCAGCAGCCAAGATCGAACTAGCGGGAGGGCTGACACCGGGGAGCTGTTTTTT.

V is TRBV12-3 or TRBV12-4 and J is TRBJ1-6; no clear D gene. This CDR3 comprises 14 residues. V lost 8 bases, J lost 4 bases, and 12 bases lay in between. The DNA of the CDR3 is TGTGCCAGCGGACGGGCCGCTTATAATTCACCCCTCCACTTT. Translated, it gives CASGRAAYNSPLHF.

The V call is TRBV12-3 or TRBV12-4, the J call TRBJ1-2; D is possibly TRBD1 (5 bases). The CDR3 consists of 13 residues. The V end was cut by 8 bases, the J end by 2 bases, with 12 bases between. In DNA form, the CDR3 reads TGTGCCAGCCCTGCAGGGAACAACTATGGCTACACCTTC. Translating gives CASPAGNNYGYTF.

The chain combines TRBV7-2 with TRBJ1-1; 8 bases line up with TRBD1. V dropped 10 bases and J dropped 4; count of bases not matched to a gene: 8. Germline loops: CDR1 SGHTA, CDR2 FQGNSA. There are 13 residues in the CDR3. CDR3 loop: CATQGAPGTEAFF. In nucleotides, the CDR3 is TGTGCCACCCAGGGGGCCCCGGGCACTGAAGCTTTCTTT.

This clonotype was observed many times. The V gene is TRBV5-1, the J gene TRBJ2-1; 9 bases are shared with TRBD1. V shed 3 bases and J 3 bases; nucleotides not matched to a gene: 4. The CDR3 loop spans 15 amino acids. CDR1 is SGHRS, CDR2 YFSETQ, per germline. The CDR3 here is CASSSPGQGYNEQFF. The CDR3 DNA sequence: TGCGCCAGCAGCTCCCCGGGACAGGGCTACAATGAGCAGTTCTTC.

This clonotype occurred a few times. The V and J genes are TRBV12-3 or TRBV12-4 and TRBJ1-2; D gene ambiguous. The V gene lost 4 bases and the J gene lost 6 bases, with 18 bases spanning the gap. The CDR3 contains 15 residues. This chain's CDR3 is CASSSPGELGNGYTF. In DNA, the CDR3 is TGTGCCAGCAGTTCCCCCGGCGAGCTCGGTAATGGCTACACCTTC.

This chain connects TRBV24-1 to TRBJ2-2; 7 positions agree with TRBD1. CDR3 length equals 16 residues. With V trimmed by 2 bases and J by 1 base, 3 bases remained unmatched. Germline V gene sequence: CDR1 KGHDR, CDR2 SFDVKD. As DNA, the CDR3 is TGTGCCACCAGTGATTCAGGGGGAATGAACACCGGGGAGCTGTTTTTT. This gives the protein CATSDSGGMNTGELFF.

The rearrangement links TRBV24-1 to TRBJ2-2; D remains ambiguous. This CDR3 region has 12 residues. The V end was cut by 4 bases, the J end by 6 bases, with 5 bases between. Germline V gene data show CDR1 as KGHDR and CDR2 as SFDVKD. The CDR3 sequence is CATSDRPGELFF. The CDR3 DNA reads as TGTGCCACCAGTGACAGACCCGGGGAGCTGTTTTTT.

This clonotype was observed many times. The chain links TRBV25-1 to TRBJ2-2; 8 bases align to TRBD2. V lost 2 bases, J lost 1 base, and 6 bases stayed unmatched. The CDR3 contains 17 residues. Germline loops: CDR1 MGHDK, CDR2 SYGVNS. The CDR3 protein is CASSEPPLAGNTGELFF. CDR3 sequence (DNA): TGTGCCAGCAGTGAACCCCCCCTAGCGGGGAACACCGGGGAGCTGTTTTTT.

This chain joins TRBV2 and TRBJ2-1, with D possibly being TRBD2 (6 bases). This CDR3 contains 16 residues. Germline CDR1 and CDR2: SNHLY and FYNNEI. Between the trimmed V and J ends, which lost 3 bases and 7 bases, there was a span of 19 bases. CDR3 coding DNA: TGTGCCAGCAGTGAGGAATCAGCAGCCCGGGGGAATGAGCAGTTCTTC. It translates to CASSEESAARGNEQFF.

V usage is TRBV9 and J usage is TRBJ2-2; TRBD2 might be the D (6 bases). Germline CDR1 and CDR2: SGDLS and YYNGEE. V was clipped by 0 bases and J by 0 bases, with 9 bases between them. This CDR3 is 16 amino acids long. Here the CDR3 DNA reads TGTGCCAGCAGCGTAGCCCAGCGGGCGAACACCGGGGAGCTGTTTTTT. Encoded protein: CASSVAQRANTGELFF.

This clonotype came up many times. The chain employs TRBV10-3 and TRBJ2-3; D ambiguous. This CDR3 contains 13 residues. Germline lookup yields CDR1 ENHRY and CDR2 SYGVKD. The V end lost 5 bases, the J end lost 5 bases, and 11 bases lay between the germline ends. As DNA, the CDR3 is TGTGCCATCAGTTCCCCCCAAAGAGATACGCAGTATTTT. It codes for CAISSPQRDTQYF.

The V call is TRBV5-1, the J call TRBJ2-5; 8 bases are a match to TRBD1. The V gene end was trimmed by 4 bases and the J gene end by 5 bases; junction bases not matched to a gene: 10. CDR1 and CDR2 (germline): SGHRS, YFSETQ. The length of the CDR3 is 15 residues. CDR3 sequence reads: CASSRTGTGQETQYF. The CDR3 DNA reads TGCGCCAGCAGCAGGACAGGGACCGGTCAGGAGACCCAGTACTTC.

This clonotype was found a few times. A much bigger clone sits one base away, suggesting this may be a read error. The chain uses TRBV7-9 and TRBJ2-7; D might be TRBD1 (5 bases). The CDR3 contains 13 residues. The V gene's germline CDR1 is SEHNR and CDR2 FQNEAQ (reference sequence). The ends were cut back, 5 bases at V and 2 bases at J, with 10 bases in the middle. The CDR3 sequence is CASSPDTAYEQYF. Here the CDR3 DNA reads TGTGCCAGCAGCCCGGACACAGCCTACGAGCAGTACTTC.

This chain links TRBV4-1 with TRBJ2-1; D is uncertain. With 2 bases removed from V and 9 bases from J, the gap between germline ends came to 11 bases. CDR3 size: 13 residues. Germline lookup yields CDR1 MGHRA and CDR2 YSYEKL. CDR3 sequence: CASSQYSSPEQFF. The CDR3 region has the DNA TGCGCCAGCAGCCAATATAGTTCCCCTGAGCAGTTCTTC.

V gene TRBV20-1 combines with J gene TRBJ2-3, with 8 bases identical to TRBD2. This CDR3 spans 14 amino acids. Germline V gives CDR1 DFQATT, CDR2 SNEGSKA (reference sequence). The V segment lost 3 bases and the J segment 5 bases; nucleotides outside the gene matches: 7. The CDR3 region is CSASRGGPRDTQYF. DNA for the CDR3: TGCAGTGCTAGTCGGGGGGGCCCAAGAGATACGCAGTATTTT.

This clonotype occurred a few times. The chain has TRBV10-1 and TRBJ2-3; D not certain. The ends were cut back, 4 bases at V and 0 bases at J, with 5 bases in the middle. The germline V gene encodes CDR1 WNHNN and CDR2 SYGVQD (reference sequence). The CDR3 is 13 amino acids. The CDR3 DNA follows: TGCGCCAGCAGTGCCGACAGCACAGATACGCAGTATTTT. Amino acids: CASSADSTDTQYF.

The rearrangement uses TRBV27 and TRBJ1-4; D is ambiguous. Germline CDR1 is MNHEY and CDR2 is SMNVEV (reference sequence). The CDR3 covers 13 residues. Trimming stripped 4 bases from V and 2 bases from J, with 5 bases between. The CDR3 is CASSSITNEKLFF. The CDR3 DNA follows: TGTGCCAGCAGTTCCATTACTAATGAAAAACTGTTTTTT. Combining the CDR3 with reference TRBV27 and TRBJ1-4 gives the whole variable domain EAQVTQNPRYLITVTGKKLTVTCSQNMNHEYMSWYRQDPGLGLRQIYYSMNVEVTDKGDVPEGYKVSRKEKRNFPLILESPSPNQTSLYFCASSSITNEKLFFGSGTQLSVL.

This chain links TRBV12-3 or TRBV12-4 with TRBJ2-3, with D possibly matching TRBD2 (5 bases). The V end lost 3 bases, the J end lost 8 bases, and 18 bases lay between the germline ends. The CDR3 totals 15 residues. This chain's CDR3 is CASSFRAEPRGTQYF. CDR3 coding DNA: TGTGCCAGCAGTTTTAGGGCAGAGCCCCGGGGTACGCAGTATTTT.

This clonotype was seen many times. The gene calls are TRBV5-1 and TRBJ2-7; 8 positions match TRBD1. CDR1 is SGHRS and CDR2 is YFSETQ in the germline V gene. The CDR3 runs 14 residues. The J segment lost 6 bases and the V segment lost 2 bases, leaving 7 bases of the junction unmatched. CDR3 region: CASSFGTGSTEQYV. CDR3 sequence (DNA): TGCGCCAGCAGCTTTGGGACAGGATCGACCGAGCAGTACGTC.

This clonotype has just a few counts. This chain links TRBV11-2 with TRBJ2-3; 7 bases are shared with TRBD1. J was trimmed by 0 bases and V by 5 bases; bases with no gene match: 14. The germline V gene encodes CDR1 SGHAT and CDR2 FQNNGV. The length of the CDR3 is 18 residues. The CDR3 nucleotides read TGTGCCAGCAGCCCACATTCCGGGACAGCTTCTAGCACAGATACGCAGTATTTT. Its protein is CASSPHSGTASSTDTQYF.